Below, one T cell receptor beta chain is given with its context. Sequenced by immunoSEQ multiplex PCR; TCRdb stores in-frame clones only, minus some. The profile covers approximately 22,000 clones, with nearly 70% appearing a single time and about 20% taken by the ten largest. This sample stems from a study of sequential checkpoint blockade in melanoma. Whole-study context: Patients were randomized 1:1 to nivolumab-then-ipilimumab or ipilimumab-then-nivolumab first-line. After both sequences, patients received maintenance nivolumab.

Germline V lookup: CDR1 MGHDK, CDR2 SYGVNS. CDR3 length: 13 amino acids. The germline V and J ends were trimmed by 3 bases and 3 bases, with 8 bases remaining between them. The treatment was: randomized to nivolumab then ipilimumab (arm A) or the reverse (arm B). No patient had prior DNA-damaging chemotherapy. PBMC sorting kept live CD3+CD8+ cells without CD19 or CD56. The sample consisted of CD8+ T cells sorted from blood (inferred from file names), taken from a patient given nivolumab and ipilimumab in sequence. This TCR derives from a human donor with melanoma. The rearrangement uses TRBV25-1 and TRBJ2-5; D call uncertain. The CDR3 is CASSDLLEETQYF. CDR3 nucleotides: TGTGCCAGCAGTGATCTACTGGAAGAGACCCAGTACTTC.